The next 31 T cell receptor beta chains were all read from a single sample in a study of cytomegalovirus exposure and HLA in healthy donors (dated 2017 in TCRdb). The protocol used for the library was the immunoSEQ multiplex PCR assay. The multiplex PCR relied on a mix of 60 forward primers for TCR Vbeta segments and 13 reverse primers for TCR Jbeta segments. TCRdb took over this immuneACCESS table, retaining in-frame rearrangements with V and J assigned. Such tables are incomplete; in checked studies, under half of the missing clones stem from an unresolved V gene, and the remainder is unexplained. The sample table records about 130,000 clones; less than 80% of these occur just once. The leading ten clones occupy approximately 1.8% of the sample. Sequenced: PBMCs. The receptor set was obtained from a female donor in good health and CMV-seropositive.

V is TRBV11-2 and J is TRBJ2-6; possibly TRBD1 for D (5 bases). The CDR3 length is 19 residues. Trimming cost V 2 bases and J 0 bases, with 17 bases left between them. Looked up from germline, CDR1 is SGHAT and CDR2 is FQNNGV. The CDR3 DNA sequence: TGTGCCAGCAGCTTAAAGGGGTCGCCACTCGACTCTGGGGCCAACGTCCTGACTTTC. Translating it yields CASSLKGSPLDSGANVLTF.

The chain carries TRBV4-2 and TRBJ2-3; 13 positions match TRBD2. CDR3 length equals 18 residues. Trimming at V came to 1 base and at J to 1 base, leaving 5 bases not matched to a gene. From germline, CDR1 is LGHNA and CDR2 YNFKEQ. CDR3 bases: TGTGCCAGCAGCCAAGGCCGACTAGCGGGAGGCGGCACAGATACGCAGTATTTT. It codes for CASSQGRLAGGGTDTQYF.

The chain has TRBV29-1 and TRBJ2-2, with 10 bases matching TRBD2. This CDR3 has 16 residues. CDR1 is SQVTM and CDR2 is ANQGSEA in the germline V gene. V was pared by 4 bases and J by 6 bases, with 11 bases of the junction left unmatched. CDR3 residues: CSVGQREGRLSGELFF. The CDR3, as DNA: TGCAGCGTTGGTCAGCGGGAGGGCCGTTTATCCGGGGAGCTGTTTTTT.

This clone was detected only once. The V and J genes are TRBV5-4 and TRBJ1-6, with TRBD1 identical over 7 bases. CDR1 SGHNT and CDR2 YYREEE come from the germline V gene (reference sequence). The CDR3 loop spans 14 amino acids. The ends lost 4 bases at V and 8 bases at J; junction bases unmatched: 6. The CDR3 DNA reads as TGTGCCAGCAGCGAAACAGGGGTACATTCACCCCTCCACTTT. Encoded protein: CASSETGVHSPLHF.

The chain uses TRBV5-8 and TRBJ1-4; 7 bases match TRBD1. Germline V gives CDR1 SGHTS, CDR2 YDEGEE. The CDR3 length is 16 residues. The junction had 11 bases not matched to a gene; V was cut back by 4 bases and J by 5 bases. CDR3 loop: CASSLKTGAANEKLFF. The DNA for the CDR3 is TGTGCCAGCAGCCTCAAAACAGGGGCGGCCAATGAAAAACTGTTTTTT.

The rearrangement links TRBV4-1 to TRBJ2-3; no definite D call. Between the trimmed V and J ends, which lost 3 bases and 0 bases, there was a span of 10 bases. The CDR3 has 15 residues. CDR1 is MGHRA and CDR2 is YSYEKL in the germline V gene. The CDR3 protein is CASSHGGSSTDTQYF. DNA for the CDR3: TGCGCCAGCAGCCATGGCGGCTCTAGCACAGATACGCAGTATTTT.

V gene TRBV27 combines with J gene TRBJ2-1; 9 bases are a match to TRBD1. V lost 2 bases and J lost 4; bases outside the gene matches: 3. Germline assignment: CDR1 MNHEY and CDR2 SMNVEV (reference sequence). The CDR3 contains 15 residues. As DNA, the CDR3 is TGTGCCAGCAGTTTAGAGGGGACAGGGTACAATGAGCAGTTCTTC. Encoded protein: CASSLEGTGYNEQFF.

The chain uses TRBV27 and TRBJ1-1; 10 positions match TRBD1. After removal of 6 bases from V and 5 bases from J, the junction contained 6 bases not matched to a gene. CDR1 is MNHEY, CDR2 SMNVEV, per germline (reference sequence). This CDR3 has 14 amino acids. The CDR3 nucleotides read TGTGCCAGCAGCTGGACAGGGGGAGATACTGAAGCTTTCTTT. It encodes CASSWTGGDTEAFF.

The V call is TRBV30, the J call TRBJ2-3; 9 nucleotides agree with TRBD1. The J segment lost 3 bases and the V segment lost 5 bases, leaving 6 bases of the junction unmatched. Germline lookup yields CDR1 GTSNPN and CDR2 SVGIG (reference sequence). The CDR3 spans 14 residues. CDR3 coding DNA: TGTGCCTGGGGCCCGGGACAGGGTACAGATACGCAGTATTTT. Translation: CAWGPGQGTDTQYF.

This chain connects TRBV9 to TRBJ2-7; 7 bases fit TRBD2. CDR3 length: 14 residues. The V and J ends lost 3 bases and 0 bases, in that order; junction bases with no gene match: 3. From germline, CDR1 is SGDLS and CDR2 YYNGEE. CDR3 bases: TGTGCCAGCAGCGCGGGAGGAATCTCCTACGAGCAGTACTTC. Protein sequence: CASSAGGISYEQYF.

The V and J genes are TRBV10-1 and TRBJ2-1, with TRBD2 identical over 14 bases. CDR3 length: 17 residues. The V segment lost 5 bases and the J segment 4 bases; nucleotides outside the gene matches: 7. The V gene's germline CDR1 is WNHNN and CDR2 SYGVQD (reference sequence). The CDR3 nucleotides read TGCGCCAGCAGTAAGGGGACTAGCGGGAGTCTTTACAATGAGCAGTTCTTC. Protein: CASSKGTSGSLYNEQFF.

The DNA of the CDR3 is TGTGCCAGCAGCTTCGACAGATATGGCTACACCTTC. It codes for CASSFDRYGYTF. This chain links TRBV7-9 with TRBJ1-2; maybe TRBD1 (5 bases). Germline V gene lookup returns CDR1 SEHNR and CDR2 FQNEAQ (reference sequence). Trimming removed 3 bases at V and 5 bases at J, with 7 bases between. This CDR3 is 12 amino acids long.

There are many counts of this clone. This chain joins TRBV10-2 and TRBJ2-5; no firm D call. Germline values: CDR1 WSHSY, CDR2 SAAADI. The V and J ends lost 2 bases and 6 bases respectively, with 10 bases between them. This CDR3 region has 13 residues. CDR3 loop: CASSEPGSQTQYF. In DNA form, the CDR3 reads TGCGCCAGCAGTGAGCCAGGCAGTCAGACCCAGTACTTC.

The chain combines TRBV19 with TRBJ2-5, with 7 bases matching TRBD1. This CDR3 contains 15 residues. V was pared by 1 base and J by 4 bases, with 6 bases of the junction left unmatched. Germline values: CDR1 LNHDA, CDR2 SQIVND (reference sequence). The CDR3 region has the DNA TGTGCCAGTAGTATAGCGACAGGGTTGGGAGAGACCCAGTACTTC. Residues: CASSIATGLGETQYF.

The chain is built from TRBV15 and TRBJ2-1; no reliable D call. Germline V lookup: CDR1 LNHNV, CDR2 YYDKDF (reference sequence). V shed 1 base and J shed 6 bases, with 7 bases lying between them. The CDR3 covers 13 residues. The CDR3 here is CATSRASGNEQFF. The CDR3 DNA sequence: TGTGCCACCAGCAGAGCGTCGGGCAATGAGCAGTTCTTC.

This clone was observed a handful of times. This chain connects TRBV4-1 to TRBJ2-6; D might be TRBD2 (7 bases). The germline V gene encodes CDR1 MGHRA and CDR2 YSYEKL. This CDR3 spans 17 amino acids. The V and J ends lost 4 bases and 0 bases respectively, with 13 bases between them. CDR3 sequence reads: CASSRGGDTSGANVLTF. CDR3 sequence (DNA): TGCGCCAGCAGCCGTGGGGGGGACACCTCTGGGGCCAACGTCCTGACTTTC.

In its sample, this clone was seen once. At one of its ends the junction is not consistent with the germline gene, which may arise from a read error. The chain couples TRBV7-9 to TRBJ2-5; D remains unclear. The end of the DNA aligns better with TRBJ2-7, so the J call may be wrong. The CDR3 is made up of 11 amino acids. CDR1 and CDR2 from the germline V gene are SEHNR and FQNEAQ (reference sequence). CDR3 amino acids: CSSSLQREQYF. Written as DNA, the CDR3 is TGTTCCAGCAGCTTACAACGCGAGCAGTACTTC.

The chain uses TRBV11-2 and TRBJ2-5; the D gene is possibly TRBD1 (6 bases). The tail of the sequence fits TRBJ2-7 better, so the J call may be wrong. CDR3 length equals 15 residues. CDR1 SGHAT and CDR2 FQNNGV come from the germline V gene. CDR3: CASSLVQGQAYEQYF. DNA of the CDR3: TGTGCCAGCAGCTTAGTACAGGGCCAAGCCTACGAGCAGTACTTC.

In this sample, this clone turned up once. V and J are TRBV2 and TRBJ2-2, with 7 nucleotides matching TRBD2. This CDR3 has 14 residues. The germline V gene encodes CDR1 SNHLY and CDR2 FYNNEI. The J segment lost 0 bases and the V segment lost 10 bases, leaving 5 bases of the junction unmatched. CDR3 loop: CATSGTTNTGELFF. CDR3 in DNA: TGTGCCACCTCGGGGACTACGAACACCGGGGAGCTGTTTTTT.

The chain carries TRBV30 and TRBJ1-2; D perhaps matches TRBD1 (6 bases). Germline CDR1 and CDR2: GTSNPN and SVGIG (reference sequence). V lost 5 bases and J 6 bases, leaving 19 bases between the germline ends. The CDR3 spans 14 residues. The DNA of the CDR3 is TGTGCCTGGCCGGGGGGTCAGGGGCGGGATGGCTACACCTTC. Protein: CAWPGGQGRDGYTF.

The chain links TRBV11-2 to TRBJ2-7; D is undetermined. This CDR3 is built from 11 residues. Germline V gene sequence: CDR1 SGHAT, CDR2 FQNNGV. Trimming cost V 5 bases and J 6 bases, with 8 bases left between them. The CDR3 region has the DNA TGTGCCAGCAGCCTTGTTTCCGAGCAGTACTTC. Amino acid sequence: CASSLVSEQYF.

The chain has TRBV5-5 and TRBJ1-2; D possibly corresponds to TRBD1 (5 bases). V was shortened by 0 bases and J by 8 bases, with 17 bases between the two germline ends. The CDR3 sequence is 15 residues long. Germline assignment: CDR1 SGHKS and CDR2 YYEKEE (reference sequence). CDR3 DNA sequence: TGTGCCAGCAGCTTGGAAGCACAGGTCCAAGGAGGCTACACCTTC. Amino acid sequence: CASSLEAQVQGGYTF.

This clone was seen just once. The J gene is TRBJ2-1, the V gene TRBV7-9; no clear D. V lost 3 bases and J lost 6, with 9 bases in between. The CDR3 is 13 residues long. Germline CDR1 SEHNR, CDR2 FQNEAQ (reference sequence). Here the CDR3 reads CASSLSSVNEQFF. For the CDR3, the DNA is TGTGCCAGCAGCTTGTCGAGCGTCAATGAGCAGTTCTTC.

The chain has TRBV2 and TRBJ1-3; 8 bases align to TRBD1. Trimming cost V 8 bases and J 7 bases; bases outside gene matches: 10. CDR3 length: 14 residues. Germline CDR1 reads SNHLY; CDR2 reads FYNNEI. The DNA of the CDR3 is TGTGCCAGCCAACCAGGGGGCATCGGGAACACCATATATTTT. The encoded protein is CASQPGGIGNTIYF.

V usage is TRBV6-1 and J usage is TRBJ2-5; D may be TRBD2 (5 bases). The ends were cut back, 7 bases at V and 2 bases at J, with 11 bases in the middle. Germline CDR1 reads MNHNS; CDR2 reads SASEGT. The CDR3 spans 13 residues. Written as DNA, the CDR3 is TGTGCCAGCAACAGCCGGGGTCAAGAGACCCAGTACTTC. The encoded protein is CASNSRGQETQYF.

Comments on this clone: Its ends do not fully match the called genes, so a read error is possible. V and J are TRBV5-1 and TRBJ1-4; the D gene is possibly TRBD1 (6 bases). This CDR3 spans 15 amino acids. The V gene's germline CDR1 is SGHRS and CDR2 YFSETQ. In DNA form, the CDR3 reads TGCGCCAGCACCTTGGAGGGGACACCGAATGAAAAACTGTTTTTT. Protein sequence: CASTLEGTPNEKLFF.

The V gene is TRBV18, the J gene TRBJ1-6; TRBD1 is a possible D gene (6 bases). CDR3 length equals 13 residues. Germline CDR1 and CDR2: KGHSH and LQKENI. Trimming took 2 bases from V and 10 from J, leaving 9 bases between them. CDR3 in amino acids: CASSPNRDSPLHF. In nucleotides, the CDR3 is TGTGCCAGCTCACCAAACAGGGACTCACCCCTCCACTTT.

The chain joins TRBV11-2 to TRBJ2-5; 11 bases align to TRBD2. Germline V gene sequence: CDR1 SGHAT, CDR2 FQNNGV. V gave up 5 bases and J gave up 1 base; unmatched junction bases: 6. The CDR3 totals 16 residues. CDR3 sequence: CASSLTSGAFQETQYF. For the CDR3, the DNA is TGTGCCAGCAGCCTGACTAGCGGGGCTTTCCAAGAGACCCAGTACTTC. Full variable domain (outside the CDR3, taken from reference TRBV11-2 and TRBJ2-5): EAGVAQSPRYKIIEKRQSVAFWCNPISGHATLYWYQQILGQGPKLLIQFQNNGVVDDSQLPKDRFSAERLKGVDSTLKIQPAKLEDSAVYLCASSLTSGAFQETQYFGPGTRLLVL.

The chain combines TRBV25-1 with TRBJ2-3; tentative D call: TRBD1 (5 bases). V lost 3 bases and J lost 0, with 10 bases in between. Per the germline V gene, CDR1 is MGHDK and CDR2 is SYGVNS. This CDR3 has 15 amino acids. The CDR3 coding sequence is TGTGCCAGCAGTGAGGCAGGGTCTAGCACAGATACGCAGTATTTT. It specifies CASSEAGSSTDTQYF.

This clone was seen a handful of times. V gene TRBV2 combines with J gene TRBJ2-6; a possible D gene is TRBD2 (6 bases). The CDR3 consists of 16 residues. Trimming shortened V by 4 bases and J by 0 bases, and 10 bases separated the two germline ends. Germline CDR1 is SNHLY and CDR2 is FYNNEI. CDR3 in amino acids: CASSVGRNSGANVLTF. CDR3 DNA sequence: TGTGCCAGCAGTGTTGGGAGGAACTCTGGGGCCAACGTCCTGACTTTC.

This clone was detected a few times. The V gene is TRBV30, the J gene TRBJ2-7, with D perhaps matching TRBD2 (5 bases). Germline-derived CDR1 and CDR2 are GTSNPN and SVGIG (reference sequence). Trimming pared 0 bases from V and 4 bases from J, leaving 7 bases between. The CDR3 extends over 12 amino acids. The CDR3 DNA is TGTGCCTGGAGTGTAGTAGCGTACGAGCAGTACTTC. It encodes CAWSVVAYEQYF.